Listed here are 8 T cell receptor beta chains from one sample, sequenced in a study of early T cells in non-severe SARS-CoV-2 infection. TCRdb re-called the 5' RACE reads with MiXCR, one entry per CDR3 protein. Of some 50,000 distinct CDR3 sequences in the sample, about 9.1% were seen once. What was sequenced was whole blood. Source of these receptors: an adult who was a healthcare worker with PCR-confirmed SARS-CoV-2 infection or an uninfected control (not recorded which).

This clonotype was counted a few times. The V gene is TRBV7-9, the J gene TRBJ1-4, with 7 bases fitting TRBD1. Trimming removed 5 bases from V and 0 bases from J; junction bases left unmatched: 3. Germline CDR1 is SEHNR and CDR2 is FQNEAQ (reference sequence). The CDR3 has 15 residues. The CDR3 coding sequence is TGTGCCAGCAGCGAGGGACAGCCAACTAATGAAAAACTGTTTTTT. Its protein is CASSEGQPTNEKLFF.

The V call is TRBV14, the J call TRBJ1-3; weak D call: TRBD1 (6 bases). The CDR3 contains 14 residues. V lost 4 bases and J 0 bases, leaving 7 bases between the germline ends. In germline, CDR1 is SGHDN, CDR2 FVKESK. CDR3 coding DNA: TGTGCCAGCAGCCGGACAGCCTCTGGAAACACCATATATTTT. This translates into CASSRTASGNTIYF.

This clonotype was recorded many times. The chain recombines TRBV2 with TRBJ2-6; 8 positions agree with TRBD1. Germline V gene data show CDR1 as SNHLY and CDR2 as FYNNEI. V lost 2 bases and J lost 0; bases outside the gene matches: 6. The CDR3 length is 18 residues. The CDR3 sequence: CASSELGRGPSGANVLTF. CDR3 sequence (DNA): TGTGCCAGCAGTGAATTGGGCAGGGGGCCCTCTGGGGCCAACGTCCTGACTTTC. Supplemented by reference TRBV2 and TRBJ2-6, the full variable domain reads EPEVTQTPSHQVTQMGQEVILRCVPISNHLYFYWYRQILGQKVEFLVSFYNNEISEKSEIFDDQFSVERPDGSNFTLKIRSTKLEDSAMYFCASSELGRGPSGANVLTFGAGSRLTVL.

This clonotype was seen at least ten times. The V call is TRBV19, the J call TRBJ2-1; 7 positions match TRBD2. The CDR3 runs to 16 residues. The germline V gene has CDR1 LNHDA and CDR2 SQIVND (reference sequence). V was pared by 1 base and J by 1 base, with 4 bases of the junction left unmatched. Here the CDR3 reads CASSIVMGGSYNEQFF. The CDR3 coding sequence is TGTGCCAGTAGTATAGTCATGGGAGGGTCCTACAATGAGCAGTTCTTC.

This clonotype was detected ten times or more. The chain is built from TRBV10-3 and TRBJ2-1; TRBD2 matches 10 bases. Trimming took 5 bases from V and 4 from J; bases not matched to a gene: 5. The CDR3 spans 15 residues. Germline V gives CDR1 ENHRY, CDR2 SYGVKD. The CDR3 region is CAISLSGGAYNEQFF. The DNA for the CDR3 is TGTGCCATCAGTCTAAGCGGGGGGGCTTACAATGAGCAGTTCTTC.

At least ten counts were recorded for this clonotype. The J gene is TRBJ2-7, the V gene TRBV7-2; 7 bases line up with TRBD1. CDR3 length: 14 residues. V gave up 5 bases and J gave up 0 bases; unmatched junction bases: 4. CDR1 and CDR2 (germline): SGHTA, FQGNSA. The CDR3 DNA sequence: TGTGCCAGCAGCCCCAGACAGGGCTCCTACGAGCAGTACTTC. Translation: CASSPRQGSYEQYF.

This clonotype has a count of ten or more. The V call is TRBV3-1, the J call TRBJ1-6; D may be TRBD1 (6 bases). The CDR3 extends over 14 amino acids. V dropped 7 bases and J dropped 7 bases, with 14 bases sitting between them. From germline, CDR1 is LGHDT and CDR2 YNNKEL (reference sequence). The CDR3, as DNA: TGTGCCAGCACCTTTGGGGGCGGGAATTCACCCCTCCACTTT. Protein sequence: CASTFGGGNSPLHF.

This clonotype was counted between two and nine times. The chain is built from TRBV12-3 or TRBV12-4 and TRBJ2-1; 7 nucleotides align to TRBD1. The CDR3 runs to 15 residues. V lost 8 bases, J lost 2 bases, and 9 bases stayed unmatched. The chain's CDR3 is CASAFGTAPYNEQFF. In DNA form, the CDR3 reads TGTGCCAGCGCCTTCGGGACAGCCCCCTACAATGAGCAGTTCTTC.